This is a list of T cell receptor beta chains from one sample in a study of blood T cell repertoires in COVID-19. Profiled with immunoSEQ multiplex PCR; TCRdb holds only in-frame clones, not every one. Found here are approximately 32,000 clones, 88% of them singletons; the top ten hold less than 30%. What was sequenced was peripheral blood. These receptors originate from a human donor in a cohort sampled during active COVID-19. Both conserved end residues are part of each CDR3. Fields, in order: clone size, J gene, V gene, D gene, CDR3 DNA, CDR3 protein. A D gene is named only where the DNA matches it firmly. A clone size is listed for some rows: how often the clone was seen (once, few, many), or a class if it is expanded.

.	TRBJ2-3	TRBV28	.	TGTGCCAGCAGTTTAGGTGAGGGAGATACGCAGTATTTT	CASSLGEGDTQYF
.	TRBJ2-1	TRBV7-3	.	TGTGCCAGCAGCTTAGCGGGGACGGGCAATGAGCAGTTCTTC	CASSLAGTGNEQFF
.	TRBJ2-1	TRBV7-3	TRBD2	TGTGCCAGCAGCTCCGGGACTAGCGGGGGGGCTGTGCAGTTCTTC	CASSSGTSGGAVQFF
.	TRBJ2-3	TRBV11-2	.	TGTGCCAGCAGCCCGGGGGTTAGCACAGATACGCAGTATTTT	CASSPGVSTDTQYF
.	TRBJ2-1	TRBV5-1	.	TGCGCCAGCAGTTCGGATGGGGGGTCCTACAATGAGCAGTTCTTC	CASSSDGGSYNEQFF
.	TRBJ2-1	TRBV19	TRBD2	TGTGCCAGCACCGGGACGGGGGGCAATGAGCAGTTCTTC	CASTGTGGNEQFF
.	TRBJ2-3	TRBV30	.	TGTGCCTGGAGTGGCCTAGGATTGCGCACAGATACGCAGTATTTT	CAWSGLGLRTDTQYF
.	TRBJ1-1	TRBV29-1	.	TGCAGCGTTGCACAGACCGTGAACACTGAAGCTTTCTTT	CSVAQTVNTEAFF
.	TRBJ2-1	TRBV9	TRBD1	TGTGCCAGCAGCGTGGCCGGGACAGGGATGGACAATGAGCAGTTCTTC	CASSVAGTGMDNEQFF
once	TRBJ1-6	TRBV6-5	.	TGTGCCAGCAGCCCGGTGCAGGGTAGTTCACCCCTCCACTTT	CASSPVQGSSPLHF
.	TRBJ2-6	TRBV27	.	TGTGCCAGCAGAGTTTCCGGGAACTCTGGGGCCAACGTCCTGACTTTC	CASRVSGNSGANVLTF
.	TRBJ2-5	TRBV6-1	.	TGTGCCAGCAGTGAAATGGGGGGACGGGGGACCCAGTACTTC	CASSEMGGRGTQYF
.	TRBJ2-5	TRBV10-2	.	TGCGCCAGCAGGACAGGAACCCGAGGACAAGAGACCCAGTACTTC	CASRTGTRGQETQYF
.	TRBJ1-6	TRBV30	TRBD1	TGTGCCTGGAGTGGGGGGACAGGGAATTCACCCCTCCACTTT	CAWSGGTGNSPLHF
.	TRBJ1-5	TRBV9	.	TGTGCCAGCAGCCCCGGGCAGGGAATCCAGCCCCAGCATTTT	CASSPGQGIQPQHF
.	TRBJ1-1	TRBV5-4	TRBD1	TGTGCCAGCAGCCTGCGGACAGGGGCGAACACTGAAGCTTTCTTT	CASSLRTGANTEAFF
once	TRBJ2-5	TRBV7-8	TRBD1	TGTGCCAGCAGTCGCGGACAGGAACAGACCCAGTACTTC	CASSRGQEQTQYF
.	TRBJ1-4	TRBV30	.	TGTGCCTGGTCGACGGGAGGGGGGACTAATGAAAAACTGTTTTTT	CAWSTGGGTNEKLFF
.	TRBJ1-6	TRBV12-3/TRBV12-4	.	TGTGCCACTTCCTGGGGGGTCCATTCACCCCTCCACTTT	CATSWGVHSPLHF
.	TRBJ2-2	TRBV6-4	TRBD1	TGTGCCAGCAGACAACAGGGGGCGGCCGGGGAGCTGTTTTTT	CASRQQGAAGELFF
.	TRBJ2-2	TRBV6-1	.	TGTGCCAGCAGTGAAGCGGCAGGGGTGACCACCGGGGAGCTGTTTTTT	CASSEAAGVTTGELFF
.	TRBJ2-5	TRBV3-1/TRBV3-2	TRBD2	TGTGCCAGCAGCCGGGCTAGCGGGGGGTCTCCAGAGACCCAGTACTTC	CASSRASGGSPETQYF
.	TRBJ2-5	TRBV10-3	TRBD2	TGTGCCATCAGCGTTAGCGGGGGGGTACAAGAGACCCAGTACTTC	CAISVSGGVQETQYF
.	TRBJ2-3	TRBV25-1	TRBD1	TGTGCCAGCAGTGAATACTCCGGGGGCAGGGGGCCAGTGGATACGCAGTATTTT	CASSEYSGGRGPVDTQYF
.	TRBJ1-2	TRBV3-1/TRBV3-2	TRBD1	TGTGCCAGCAGCCAAGTTGCCGGACAGGGGGCCAGAGAGGACTATGGCTACACCTTC	CASSQVAGQGAREDYGYTF
.	TRBJ2-1	TRBV29-1	.	TGCAGCGCACGGAACCGGGGAGACTACAATGAGCAGTTCTTC	CSARNRGDYNEQFF
.	TRBJ2-7	TRBV27	TRBD2	TGTGCCAGCAGTACTAGCGGGTCGGTCTACGAGCAGTACTTC	CASSTSGSVYEQYF
.	TRBJ1-4	TRBV5-1	TRBD1	TGCGCCAGCAGCTCGGGACAGATATCAACTAATGAAAAACTGTTTTTT	CASSSGQISTNEKLFF
few	TRBJ2-7	TRBV4-2	.	TGTGCCAGCAGCGCTAGACCAGAGCTGTCCTACGAGCAGTACTTC	CASSARPELSYEQYF
.	TRBJ2-2	TRBV5-6	TRBD1	TGTGCCAGCAGCCCGTGGGACAGGGATGCCGGGGAGCTGTTTTTT	CASSPWDRDAGELFF
.	TRBJ2-5	TRBV6-1	TRBD2	TGTGCCAGCAGTGAAGTCTTTACGGGGGGGCCGGAGACCCAGTACTTC	CASSEVFTGGPETQYF
.	TRBJ2-5	TRBV6-6	TRBD1	TGTGCCAGCAGCCGACAGGGTAGGCAAGAGACCCAGTACTTC	CASSRQGRQETQYF
.	TRBJ2-1	TRBV3-1/TRBV3-2	.	TGTGCCAGCAGCCAAGATCCCTATTACAATGAGCAGTTCTTC	CASSQDPYYNEQFF